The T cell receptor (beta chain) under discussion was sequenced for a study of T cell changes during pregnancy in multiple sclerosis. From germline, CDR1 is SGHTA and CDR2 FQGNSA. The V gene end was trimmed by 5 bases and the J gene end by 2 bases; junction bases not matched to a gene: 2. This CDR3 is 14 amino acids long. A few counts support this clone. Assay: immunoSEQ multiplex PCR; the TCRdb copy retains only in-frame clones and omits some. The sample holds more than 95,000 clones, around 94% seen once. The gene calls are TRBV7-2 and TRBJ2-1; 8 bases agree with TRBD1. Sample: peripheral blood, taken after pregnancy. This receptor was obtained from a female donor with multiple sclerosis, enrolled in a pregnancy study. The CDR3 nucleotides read TGTGCCAGCAGCGCGGACAGGGCCTACAATGAGCAGTTCTTC. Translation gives CASSADRAYNEQFF.